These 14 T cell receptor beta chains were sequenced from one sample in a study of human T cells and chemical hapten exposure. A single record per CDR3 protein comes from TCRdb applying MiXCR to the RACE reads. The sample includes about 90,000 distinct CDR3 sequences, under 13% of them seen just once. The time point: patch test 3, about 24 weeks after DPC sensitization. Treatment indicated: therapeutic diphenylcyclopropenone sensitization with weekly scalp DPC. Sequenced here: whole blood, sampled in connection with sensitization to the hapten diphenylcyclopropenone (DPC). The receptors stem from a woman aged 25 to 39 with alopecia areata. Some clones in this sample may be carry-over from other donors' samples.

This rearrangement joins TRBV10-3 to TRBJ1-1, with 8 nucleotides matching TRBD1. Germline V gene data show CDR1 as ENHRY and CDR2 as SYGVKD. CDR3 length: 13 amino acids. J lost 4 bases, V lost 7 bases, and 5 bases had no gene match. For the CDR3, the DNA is TGTGCCATCAAGCAGGGGGCAACCACTGAAGCTTTCTTT. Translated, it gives CAIKQGATTEAFF.

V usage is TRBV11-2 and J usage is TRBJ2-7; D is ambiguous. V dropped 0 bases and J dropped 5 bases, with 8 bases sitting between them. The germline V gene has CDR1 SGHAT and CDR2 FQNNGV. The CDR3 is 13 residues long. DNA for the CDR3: TGTGCCAGCAGCTTAGATCGGATTGACGAGCAGTACTTC. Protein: CASSLDRIDEQYF.

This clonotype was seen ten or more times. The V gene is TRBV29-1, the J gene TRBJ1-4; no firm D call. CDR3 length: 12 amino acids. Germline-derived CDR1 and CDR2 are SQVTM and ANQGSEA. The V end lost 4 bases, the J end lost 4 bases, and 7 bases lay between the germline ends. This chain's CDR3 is CSVVTNNEKLFF. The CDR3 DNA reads TGCAGCGTTGTTACAAATAATGAAAAACTGTTTTTT.

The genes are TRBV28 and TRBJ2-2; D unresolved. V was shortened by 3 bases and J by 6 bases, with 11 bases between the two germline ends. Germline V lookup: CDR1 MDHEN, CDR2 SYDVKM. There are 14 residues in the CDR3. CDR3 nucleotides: TGTGCCAGCAGTTTTAACCCGGGTGCCGGGGAGCTGTTTTTT. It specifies CASSFNPGAGELFF. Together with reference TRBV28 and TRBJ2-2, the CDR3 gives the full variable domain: DVKVTQSSRYLVKRTGEKVFLECVQDMDHENMFWYRQDPGLGLRLIYFSYDVKMKEKGDIPEGYSVSREKKERFSLILESASTNQTSMYLCASSFNPGAGELFFGEGSRLTVL.

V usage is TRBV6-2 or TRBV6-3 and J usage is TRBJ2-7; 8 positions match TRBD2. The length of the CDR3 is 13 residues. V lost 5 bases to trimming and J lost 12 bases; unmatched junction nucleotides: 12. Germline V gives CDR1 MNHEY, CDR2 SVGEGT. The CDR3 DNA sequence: TGTGCCAGCAGTACCTCCGGGACTAGAGGTCGGTACTTC. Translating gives CASSTSGTRGRYF.

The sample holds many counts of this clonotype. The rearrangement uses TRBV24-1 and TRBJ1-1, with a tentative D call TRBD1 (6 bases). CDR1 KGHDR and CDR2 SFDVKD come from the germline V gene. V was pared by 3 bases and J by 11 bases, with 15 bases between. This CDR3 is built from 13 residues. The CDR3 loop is CATSDPGVEKAFF. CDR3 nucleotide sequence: TGTGCCACCAGTGATCCAGGGGTGGAGAAGGCTTTCTTT.

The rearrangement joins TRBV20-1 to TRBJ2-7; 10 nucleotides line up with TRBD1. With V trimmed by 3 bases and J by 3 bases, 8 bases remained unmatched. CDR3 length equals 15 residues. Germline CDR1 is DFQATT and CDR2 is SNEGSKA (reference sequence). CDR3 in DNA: TGCAGTGCTAGCGGGACAGGGGCCAGCGTCTACGAGCAGTACTTC. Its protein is CSASGTGASVYEQYF.

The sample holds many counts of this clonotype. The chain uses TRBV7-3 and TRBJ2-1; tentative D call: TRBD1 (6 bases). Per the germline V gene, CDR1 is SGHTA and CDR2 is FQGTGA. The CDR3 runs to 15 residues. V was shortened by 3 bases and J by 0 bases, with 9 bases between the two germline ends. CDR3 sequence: CASSLRGSSYNEQFF. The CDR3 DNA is TGTGCCAGCAGCTTGAGGGGGAGCTCCTACAATGAGCAGTTCTTC.

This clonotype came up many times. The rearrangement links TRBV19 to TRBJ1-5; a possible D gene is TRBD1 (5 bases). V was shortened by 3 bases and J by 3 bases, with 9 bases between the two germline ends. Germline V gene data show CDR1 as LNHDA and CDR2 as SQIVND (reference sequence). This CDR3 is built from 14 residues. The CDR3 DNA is TGTGCCAGTAGTATCGGGGGATTCAATCAGCCCCAGCATTTT. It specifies CASSIGGFNQPQHF.

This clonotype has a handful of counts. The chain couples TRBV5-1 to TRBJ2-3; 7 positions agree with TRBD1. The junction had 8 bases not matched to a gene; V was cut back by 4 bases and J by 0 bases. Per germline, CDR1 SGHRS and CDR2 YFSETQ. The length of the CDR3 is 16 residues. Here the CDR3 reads CASSPMDRISTDTQYF. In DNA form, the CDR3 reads TGCGCCAGCAGCCCGATGGACAGGATCAGCACAGATACGCAGTATTTT.

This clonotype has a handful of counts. Written as DNA, the CDR3 is TGCGCCAGCATATTCGGGACAGGGGCCGGGGAGCTGTTTTTT. Translating it yields CASIFGTGAGELFF. The rearrangement uses TRBV10-2 and TRBJ2-2, with 10 bases that match TRBD1. Losses at the gene ends were 7 bases for V and 6 bases for J; bases not matched to a gene: 5. Per the germline V gene, CDR1 is WSHSY and CDR2 is SAAADI. The CDR3 contains 14 residues.

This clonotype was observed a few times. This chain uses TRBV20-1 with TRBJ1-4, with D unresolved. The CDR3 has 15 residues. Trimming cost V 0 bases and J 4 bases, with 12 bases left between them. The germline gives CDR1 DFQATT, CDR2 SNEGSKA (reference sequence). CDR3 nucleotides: TGCAGTGCTAGAGAGGAGGGATTAAGTAATGAAAAACTGTTTTTT. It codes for CSAREEGLSNEKLFF.

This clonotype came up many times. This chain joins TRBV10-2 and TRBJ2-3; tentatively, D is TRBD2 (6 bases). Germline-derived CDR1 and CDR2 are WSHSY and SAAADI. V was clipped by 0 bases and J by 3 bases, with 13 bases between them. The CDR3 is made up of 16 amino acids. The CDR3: CASSESWGRPTDTQYF. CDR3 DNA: TGCGCCAGCAGTGAGTCCTGGGGGAGGCCTACAGATACGCAGTATTTT.

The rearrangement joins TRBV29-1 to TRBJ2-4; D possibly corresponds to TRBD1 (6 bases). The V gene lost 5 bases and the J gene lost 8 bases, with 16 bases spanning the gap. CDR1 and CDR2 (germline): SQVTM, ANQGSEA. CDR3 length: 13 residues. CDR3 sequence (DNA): TGCAGCGTTCAACCCCAAGAGGGGGACATTCAGTACTTC. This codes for CSVQPQEGDIQYF.